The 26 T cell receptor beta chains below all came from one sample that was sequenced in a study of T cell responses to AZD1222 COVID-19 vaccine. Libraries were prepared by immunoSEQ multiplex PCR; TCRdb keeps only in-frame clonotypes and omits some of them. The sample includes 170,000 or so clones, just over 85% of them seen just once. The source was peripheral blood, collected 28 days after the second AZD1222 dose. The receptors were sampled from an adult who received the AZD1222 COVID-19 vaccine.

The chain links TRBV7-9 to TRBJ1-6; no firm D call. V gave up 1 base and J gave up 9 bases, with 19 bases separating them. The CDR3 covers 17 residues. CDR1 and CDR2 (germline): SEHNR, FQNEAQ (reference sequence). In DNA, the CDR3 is TGTGCCAGCAGCTTAGTAGGTTCGGCCAGTGTGGCTTCACCCCTCCACTTT. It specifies CASSLVGSASVASPLHF.

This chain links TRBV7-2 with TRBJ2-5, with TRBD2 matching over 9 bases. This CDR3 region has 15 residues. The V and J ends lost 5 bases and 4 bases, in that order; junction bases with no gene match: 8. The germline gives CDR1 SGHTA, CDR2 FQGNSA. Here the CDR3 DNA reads TGTGCCAGCAGCCAGCCGCGGGGGGGGCGAGAGACCCAGTACTTC. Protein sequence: CASSQPRGGRETQYF.

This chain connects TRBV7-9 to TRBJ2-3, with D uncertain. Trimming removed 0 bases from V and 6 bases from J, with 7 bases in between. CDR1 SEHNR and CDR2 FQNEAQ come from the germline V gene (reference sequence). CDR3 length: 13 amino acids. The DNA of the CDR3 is TGTGCCAGCAGCTTAGCGAATGGGGATACGCAGTATTTT. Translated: CASSLANGDTQYF.

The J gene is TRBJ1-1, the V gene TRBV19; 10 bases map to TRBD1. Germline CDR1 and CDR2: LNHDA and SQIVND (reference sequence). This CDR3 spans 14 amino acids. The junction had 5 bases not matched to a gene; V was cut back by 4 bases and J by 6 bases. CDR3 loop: CASSRDRGRSEAFF. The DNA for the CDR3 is TGTGCCAGTAGTAGAGACAGGGGGCGGTCTGAAGCTTTCTTT.

The CDR3 is CASSSPGIRPGELFF. The CDR3 DNA reads as TGTGCCAGCAGCTCACCGGGAATCAGGCCCGGGGAGCTGTTTTTT. The rearrangement uses TRBV5-4 and TRBJ2-2; D is perhaps TRBD2 (5 bases). The V end lost 3 bases, the J end lost 6 bases, and 15 bases lay between the germline ends. CDR1 is SGHNT and CDR2 is YYREEE in the germline V gene (reference sequence). CDR3 length equals 15 residues.

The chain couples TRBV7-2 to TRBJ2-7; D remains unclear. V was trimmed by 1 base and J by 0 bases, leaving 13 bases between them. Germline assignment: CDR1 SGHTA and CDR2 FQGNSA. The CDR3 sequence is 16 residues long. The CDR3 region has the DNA TGTGCCAGCAGCTTAGAGGGCAGGAAAAGCTCCTACGAGCAGTACTTC. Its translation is CASSLEGRKSSYEQYF.

The CDR3 coding sequence is TGTGCCAGCAGCTTGACAGGGATTCAGCCCCAGCATTTT. Its translation is CASSLTGIQPQHF. The chain uses TRBV5-6 and TRBJ1-5; D might be TRBD1 (6 bases). The CDR3 extends over 13 amino acids. The ends were cut back, 1 base at V and 6 bases at J, with 8 bases in the middle. The V gene's germline CDR1 is SGHDT and CDR2 YYEEEE.

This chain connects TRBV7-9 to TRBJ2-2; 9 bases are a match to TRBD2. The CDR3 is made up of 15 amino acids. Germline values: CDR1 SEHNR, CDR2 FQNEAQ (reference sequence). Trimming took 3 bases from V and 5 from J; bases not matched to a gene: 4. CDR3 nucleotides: TGTGCCAGCAGCTTTAGCGGGGGACCGACCGGGGAGCTGTTTTTT. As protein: CASSFSGGPTGELFF.

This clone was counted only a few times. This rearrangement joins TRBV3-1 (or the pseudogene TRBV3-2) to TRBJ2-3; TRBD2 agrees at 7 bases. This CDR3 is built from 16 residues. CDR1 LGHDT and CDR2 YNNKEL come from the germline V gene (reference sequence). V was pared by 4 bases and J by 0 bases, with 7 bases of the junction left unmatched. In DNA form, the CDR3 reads TGTGCCAGCAGCCCCCGACTAGCTTCCAGCACAGATACGCAGTATTTT. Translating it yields CASSPRLASSTDTQYF.

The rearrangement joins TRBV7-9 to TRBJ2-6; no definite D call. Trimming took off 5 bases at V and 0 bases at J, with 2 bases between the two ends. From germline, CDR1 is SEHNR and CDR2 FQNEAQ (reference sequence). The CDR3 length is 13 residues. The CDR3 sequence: CASSPSGANVLTF. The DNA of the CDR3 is TGTGCCAGCAGCCCCTCTGGGGCCAACGTCCTGACTTTC.

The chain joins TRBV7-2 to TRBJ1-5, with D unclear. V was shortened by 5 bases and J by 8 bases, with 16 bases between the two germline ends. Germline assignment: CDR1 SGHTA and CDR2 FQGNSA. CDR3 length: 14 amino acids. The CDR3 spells CASSRRSPGEPQHF. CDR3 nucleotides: TGTGCCAGCAGCCGGCGGTCCCCCGGGGAGCCCCAGCATTTT.

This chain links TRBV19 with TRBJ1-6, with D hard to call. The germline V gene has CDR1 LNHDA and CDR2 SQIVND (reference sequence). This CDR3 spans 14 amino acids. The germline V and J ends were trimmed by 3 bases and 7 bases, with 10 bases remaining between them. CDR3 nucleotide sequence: TGTGCCAGTAGTATGGTTCGAGGGAATTCACCCCTCCACTTT. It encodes CASSMVRGNSPLHF.

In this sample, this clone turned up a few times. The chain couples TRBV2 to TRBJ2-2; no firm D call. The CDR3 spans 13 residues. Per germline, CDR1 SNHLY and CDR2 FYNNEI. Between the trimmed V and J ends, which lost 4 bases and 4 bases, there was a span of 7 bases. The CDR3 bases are TGTGCCAGCAGTGGTACTATCACCGGGGAGCTGTTTTTT. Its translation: CASSGTITGELFF. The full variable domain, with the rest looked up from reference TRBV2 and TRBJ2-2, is EPEVTQTPSHQVTQMGQEVILRCVPISNHLYFYWYRQILGQKVEFLVSFYNNEISEKSEIFDDQFSVERPDGSNFTLKIRSTKLEDSAMYFCASSGTITGELFFGEGSRLTVL.

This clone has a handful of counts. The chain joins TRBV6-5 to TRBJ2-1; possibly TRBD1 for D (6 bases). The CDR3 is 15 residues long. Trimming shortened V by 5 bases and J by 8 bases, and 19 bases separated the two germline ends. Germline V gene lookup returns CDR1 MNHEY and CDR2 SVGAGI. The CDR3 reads CASSLQGGFGYEQFF. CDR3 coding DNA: TGTGCCAGCAGTCTACAGGGTGGATTTGGTTATGAGCAGTTCTTC.

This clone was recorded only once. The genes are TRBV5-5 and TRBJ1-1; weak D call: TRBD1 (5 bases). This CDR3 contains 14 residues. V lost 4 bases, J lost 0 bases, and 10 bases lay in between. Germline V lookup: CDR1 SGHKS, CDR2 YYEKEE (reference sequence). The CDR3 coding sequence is TGTGCCAGCAGCCTGACAGTAATGAACACTGAAGCTTTCTTT. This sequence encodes CASSLTVMNTEAFF.

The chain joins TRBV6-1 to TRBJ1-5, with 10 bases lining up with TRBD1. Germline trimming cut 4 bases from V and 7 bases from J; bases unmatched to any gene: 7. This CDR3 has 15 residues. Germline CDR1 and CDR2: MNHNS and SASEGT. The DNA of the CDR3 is TGTGCCAGCAGTGCCACCGGGACAGGGGTACAGCCCCAGCATTTT. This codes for CASSATGTGVQPQHF.

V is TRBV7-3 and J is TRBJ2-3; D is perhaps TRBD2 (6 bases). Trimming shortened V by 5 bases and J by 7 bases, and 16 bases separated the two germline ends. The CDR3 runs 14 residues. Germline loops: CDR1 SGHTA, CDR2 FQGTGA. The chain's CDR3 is CASSDGGSRNTQYF. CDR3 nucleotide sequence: TGTGCCAGCAGCGATGGGGGGAGTCGGAATACGCAGTATTTT.

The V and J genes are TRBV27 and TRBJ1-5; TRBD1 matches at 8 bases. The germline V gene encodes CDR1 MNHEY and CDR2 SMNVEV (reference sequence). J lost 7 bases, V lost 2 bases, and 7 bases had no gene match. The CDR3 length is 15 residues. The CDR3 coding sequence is TGTGCCAGCAGTTTAAACAGGGGGTCGGGACAGCCCCAGCATTTT. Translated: CASSLNRGSGQPQHF.

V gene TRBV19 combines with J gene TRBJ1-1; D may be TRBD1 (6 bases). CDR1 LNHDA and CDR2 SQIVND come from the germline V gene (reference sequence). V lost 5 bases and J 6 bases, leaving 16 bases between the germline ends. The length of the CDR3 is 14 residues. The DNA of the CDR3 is TGTGCCAGTAGTGCGTCCCAGGGGTGGTCTGAAGCTTTCTTT. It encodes CASSASQGWSEAFF.

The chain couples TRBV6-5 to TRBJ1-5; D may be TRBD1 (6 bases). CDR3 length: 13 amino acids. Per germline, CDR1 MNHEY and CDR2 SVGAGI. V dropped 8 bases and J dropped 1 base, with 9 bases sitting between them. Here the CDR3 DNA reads TGTGCCAGCTGGGACACCAGCAATCAGCCCCAGCATTTT. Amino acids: CASWDTSNQPQHF.

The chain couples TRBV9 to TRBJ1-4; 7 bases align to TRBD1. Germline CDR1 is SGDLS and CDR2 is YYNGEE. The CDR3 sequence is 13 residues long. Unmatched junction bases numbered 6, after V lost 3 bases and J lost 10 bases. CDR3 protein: CASSAGGGGKLFF. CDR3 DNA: TGTGCCAGCAGCGCGGGAGGGGGCGGAAAACTGTTTTTT.

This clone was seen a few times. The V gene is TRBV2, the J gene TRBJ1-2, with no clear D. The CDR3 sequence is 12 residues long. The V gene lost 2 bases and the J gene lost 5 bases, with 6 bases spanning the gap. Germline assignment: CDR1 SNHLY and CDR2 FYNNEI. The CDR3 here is CASSETGYGYTF. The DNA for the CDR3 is TGTGCCAGCAGTGAAACGGGGTATGGCTACACCTTC. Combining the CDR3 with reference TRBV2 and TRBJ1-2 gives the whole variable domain EPEVTQTPSHQVTQMGQEVILRCVPISNHLYFYWYRQILGQKVEFLVSFYNNEISEKSEIFDDQFSVERPDGSNFTLKIRSTKLEDSAMYFCASSETGYGYTFGSGTRLTVV.

The CDR3 DNA reads TGCGCCAGCAATCCAGGGACAGGGTTTTGGGAGCAGTACTTC. Its protein is CASNPGTGFWEQYF. The chain is built from TRBV23-1 and TRBJ2-7; 9 nucleotides agree with TRBD1. TRBV23-1 has ORF status, its function being uncertain. V was pared by 7 bases and J by 7 bases, with 11 bases of the junction left unmatched. The CDR3 consists of 14 residues.

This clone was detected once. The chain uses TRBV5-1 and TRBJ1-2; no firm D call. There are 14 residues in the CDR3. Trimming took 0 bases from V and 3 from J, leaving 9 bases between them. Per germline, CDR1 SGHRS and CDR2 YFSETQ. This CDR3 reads CASSLESSDYGYTF. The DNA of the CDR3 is TGCGCCAGCAGCTTGGAGAGCTCCGACTATGGCTACACCTTC.

CDR3 sequence reads: CASSQVEGFTDTQYF. The CDR3 nucleotides read TGTGCCAGCAGCCAAGTCGAGGGTTTCACAGATACGCAGTATTTT. This chain links TRBV14 with TRBJ2-3; D may be TRBD2 (5 bases). Germline CDR1 reads SGHDN; CDR2 reads FVKESK. Trimming shortened V by 1 base and J by 2 bases, and 10 bases separated the two germline ends. The length of the CDR3 is 15 residues. The variable domain in full, with the rest retrieved from reference TRBV14 and TRBJ2-3, is EAGVTQFPSHSVIEKGQTVTLRCDPISGHDNLYWYRRVMGKEIKFLLHFVKESKQDESGMPNNRFLAERTGGTYSTLKVQPAELEDSGVYFCASSQVEGFTDTQYFGPGTRLTVL.

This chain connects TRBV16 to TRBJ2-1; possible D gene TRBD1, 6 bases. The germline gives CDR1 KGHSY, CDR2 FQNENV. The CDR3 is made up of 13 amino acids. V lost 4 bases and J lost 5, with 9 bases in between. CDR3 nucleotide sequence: TGTGCCAGCAGCCCACAGGGTGACAATGAGCAGTTCTTC. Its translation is CASSPQGDNEQFF.